The rows below give T cell receptor beta chains drawn from one sample of a study of blood T cell repertoires in COVID-19. Sequenced by immunoSEQ multiplex PCR; TCRdb stores in-frame clones only, minus some. This sample has 250,000 to 350,000 clones, with about four fifths found just once. Sequencing was done on a sample of peripheral blood. The receptors originated from a person between 65 and 79 years old with COVID-19, enrolled during active disease. The CDR3 runs from the conserved cysteine through the conserved F or W. Fields, in order: clone size, J gene, D gene, V gene, CDR3 DNA, CDR3 protein. The D gene is left open where the match is weak. Some rows mark clone size as missing; the rest say once, few, many or name a class of expanded clone.

-,TRBJ1-3,TRBD1,TRBV7-2,TGTGCCAGCAGCTTAGCCCCAGGGGGCGGTGGAAACACCATATATTTT,CASSLAPGGGGNTIYF
-,TRBJ2-1,TRBD2,TRBV28,TGTGCCAGCAGTTTAATTTCTAGCGGGAAATCCAATGAGCAGTTCTTC,CASSLISSGKSNEQFF
-,TRBJ2-1,-,TRBV30,TGTGCCTGGGGCTCAGACAATGAGCAGTTCTTC,CAWGSDNEQFF
few,TRBJ2-2,TRBD2,TRBV5-1,TGCGCCAGCAGCAACAGCGGGAGTACCGGGGAGCTGTTTTTT,CASSNSGSTGELFF
-,TRBJ2-1,-,TRBV7-9,TGTGCCAGCAGCGCGAGGAATGAGCAGTTCTTC,CASSARNEQFF
-,TRBJ2-1,TRBD2,TRBV7-2,TGTGCCAGCAGCTTAAAAGCGGGAGGGAACAATGAGCAGTTCTTC,CASSLKAGGNNEQFF
-,TRBJ2-7,-,TRBV12-1,TGTGCCAGCAGCCGAGAAACGGACAGGGGGGAATACGAGCAGTACTTC,CASSRETDRGEYEQYF
-,TRBJ1-1,-,TRBV7-9,TGTGCCAGCAGCTTAGTTTCCCTGGGGGGTGAAGCTTTCTTT,CASSLVSLGGEAFF
-,TRBJ2-1,TRBD2,TRBV28,TGTGCCAGCAGTTTATTGGGGGGGAGAGGGAATGAGCAGTTCTTC,CASSLLGGRGNEQFF
-,TRBJ1-5,TRBD1,TRBV5-3,TGTGCCAGAAGCTCGGACAGGGGGTTGTGCAAACAGCCCCAGCATTTT,CARSSDRGLCKQPQHF
-,TRBJ2-3,-,TRBV5-1,TGCGCCAGCAGCTCGTGGGACTCCACAGATACGCAGTATTTT,CASSSWDSTDTQYF
-,TRBJ2-7,TRBD2,TRBV28,TGTGCCAGCAGTCCACCCTCTAGCGGAAACTCCTACGAGCAGTACTTC,CASSPPSSGNSYEQYF
few,TRBJ2-1,-,TRBV14,TGTGCCAGCAGCCAAATCCGTAATGAGCAGTTCTTC,CASSQIRNEQFF
-,TRBJ2-3,-,TRBV18,TGTGCCAGCTCACCCCAGACAGGCGTGACAGATACGCAGTATTTT,CASSPQTGVTDTQYF
few,TRBJ2-2,-,TRBV7-2,TGTGCCAGCAGCTTAGGGCAGCGGTCCACGAACACCGGGGAGCTGTTTTTT,CASSLGQRSTNTGELFF